The entry below describes one TCR beta chain. The repertoire was sequenced with immunoSEQ multiplex PCR; TCRdb's copy has only in-frame clones and lacks some. The data show about 100,000 clones, approximately 91% seen once. These data are taken from a study of siplizumab effects on memory and regulatory T cells. Germline CDR1 and CDR2: SGHKS and YYEKEE (reference sequence). There are 12 residues in the CDR3. With 4 bases removed from V and 4 bases from J, the gap between germline ends came to 8 bases. Sequenced sample: CD4+ T cells sorted from blood. The gene calls are TRBV5-5 and TRBJ1-2; maybe TRBD1 (6 bases). The source is a human donor in good health. Here the CDR3 reads CASSPDSYGYTF. The CDR3 bases are TGTGCCAGCAGCCCGGACAGCTATGGCTACACCTTC.